This is a list of T cell receptor beta chains from one sample in a study of blood T cell repertoires in COVID-19. Sequencing was performed with immunoSEQ multiplex PCR; in TCRdb, only in-frame clones are kept and a portion is missing. The sample consists of some 70,000 clones, under 85% of them appearing once. Source material: peripheral blood. The receptors originated from a man in his fifties or sixties with COVID-19, enrolled during active disease. Each CDR3 is given with its conserved first and last residue. A D gene is named only where the DNA matches it firmly. Size tells how often a clone was seen (once, few, many) or the class of an expanded clone, and some rows leave it out.

clone size | J gene | D gene | V gene | CDR3 protein | CDR3 DNA
once | TRBJ1-2 | - | TRBV12-3/TRBV12-4 | CASSTLEGQGYTF | TGTGCCAGCAGCACCCTGGAGGGCCAAGGCTACACCTTC
- | TRBJ1-4 | TRBD1 | TRBV28 | CASSRAKNRGSGEKLFF | TGTGCCAGCAGCCGAGCGAAAAACAGGGGGTCGGGTGAAAAACTGTTTTTT
- | TRBJ1-3 | - | TRBV11-2 | CASRQSIYSNRGNTIYF | TGTGCCAGCAGGCAGAGTATCTACAGTAATCGTGGAAACACCATATATTTT
- | TRBJ2-2 | TRBD2 | TRBV12-5 | CASGLVRGGTTGELFF | TGTGCTAGTGGTTTGGTACGCGGGGGGACCACCGGGGAGCTGTTTTTT
- | TRBJ1-5 | - | TRBV12-5 | CASGFSTGRYSNQPQHF | TGTGCTAGTGGTTTCAGCACAGGGCGTTATAGCAATCAGCCCCAGCATTTT
- | TRBJ1-1 | - | TRBV6-2/TRBV6-3 | CASSYSTRRAFF | TGTGCCAGCAGTTACTCGACCAGGCGCGCTTTCTTT
once | TRBJ2-7 | TRBD1 | TRBV6-1 | CASSEEGTGYNEQYF | TGTGCCAGCAGTGAAGAAGGGACAGGGTACAACGAGCAGTACTTC
- | TRBJ2-6 | - | TRBV19 | CASSFSGANVLTF | TGTGCCAGTAGCTTCTCTGGGGCCAACGTCCTGACTTTC
- | TRBJ2-7 | - | TRBV4-1 | CASSQGDGQPASYEQYF | TGCGCCAGCAGCCAAGGGGACGGACAGCCGGCCTCCTACGAGCAGTACTTC
- | TRBJ2-7 | - | TRBV10-3 | CAIGAKRQGGNEQYF | TGTGCCATCGGCGCTAAAAGACAGGGAGGTAACGAGCAGTACTTC
- | TRBJ2-4 | - | TRBV21-1 | CASRTGALAKNIQYF | TGTGCCAGCAGGACAGGGGCTTTAGCCAAAAACATTCAGTACTTC
- | TRBJ2-1 | TRBD2 | TRBV5-1 | CASSLGGRGVDEQFF | TGCGCCAGCAGCTTGGGCGGTCGGGGGGTCGATGAGCAGTTCTTC
- | TRBJ2-3 | - | TRBV5-1 | CASSLEDRSADTQYF | TGCGCCAGCAGCTTGGAAGACAGATCCGCAGATACGCAGTATTTT
- | TRBJ1-1 | - | TRBV11-2 | CASSSTRVEAFF | TGTGCCAGCAGCTCCACCAGGGTTGAAGCTTTCTTT
- | TRBJ1-5 | - | TRBV18 | CASSPARRSGQPQHF | TGTGCCAGCTCACCAGCGCGGAGATCGGGACAGCCCCAGCATTTT
- | TRBJ2-5 | - | TRBV12-3/TRBV12-4 | CASSFGVETQYF | TGTGCCAGCAGTTTCGGGGTTGAGACCCAGTACTTC
- | TRBJ2-7 | - | TRBV19 | CASRSISTGSSYEQYF | TGTGCCAGTCGTAGTATTAGTACAGGGAGCTCCTACGAGCAGTACTTC
- | TRBJ1-6 | TRBD1 | TRBV5-1 | CASSNRTGDSPLHF | TGCGCCAGCAGCAACCGGACAGGTGATTCACCCCTCCACTTT
- | TRBJ1-1 | - | TRBV10-1 | CASSESIGLEAFF | TGCGCCAGCAGTGAGTCGATAGGACTTGAAGCTTTCTTT
once | TRBJ1-6 | - | TRBV4-2 | CASSQDGGGRAYNSPLHF | TGTGCCAGCAGCCAAGACGGGGGGGGCCGGGCCTATAATTCACCCCTCCACTTT
- | TRBJ2-1 | TRBD2 | TRBV4-1 | CASSQDRLADNEQFF | TGCGCCAGCAGCCAAGATCGACTAGCGGATAATGAGCAGTTCTTC
- | TRBJ1-5 | - | TRBV4-1 | CASSQVDREKQPQHF | TGCGCCAGCAGCCAAGTCGACCGGGAGAAGCAGCCCCAGCATTTT
- | TRBJ2-5 | TRBD2 | TRBV11-3 | CASSLDARLAGFQETQYF | TGTGCCAGCAGCTTAGATGCCCGACTAGCGGGGTTCCAAGAGACCCAGTACTTC
few | TRBJ1-2 | TRBD1 | TRBV19 | CAILNAGGGNGYTF | TGTGCCATCCTTAACGCAGGGGGCGGCAATGGCTACACCTTC
once | TRBJ1-5 | - | TRBV7-9 | CASSSGTYRYHQPQHF | TGTGCCAGCAGCAGCGGGACATATCGTTATCATCAGCCCCAGCATTTT
- | TRBJ1-1 | - | TRBV12-3/TRBV12-4 | CASSSRRGSEAFF | TGTGCCAGCAGTAGCCGGAGGGGCTCTGAAGCTTTCTTT
- | TRBJ2-7 | - | TRBV11-2 | CASSLERRGRPVF | TGTGCCAGCAGCTTAGAGCGGAGAGGCAGACCGGTCTTC
- | TRBJ1-1 | TRBD1 | TRBV19 | CASSPRQGPMNTEAFF | TGTGCCAGTAGCCCTCGACAGGGTCCCATGAACACTGAAGCTTTCTTT
- | TRBJ2-7 | - | TRBV5-5 | CASSLDGGNYYEQYF | TGTGCCAGCAGCTTGGATGGTGGAAACTACTACGAGCAGTACTTC
- | TRBJ2-7 | TRBD1 | TRBV12-5 | CASGLAPGGTAGSIPYEQYF | TGTGCTAGTGGTTTGGCCCCGGGTGGGACAGCAGGGTCAATTCCGTACGAGCAGTACTTC
- | TRBJ2-7 | - | TRBV12-3/TRBV12-4 | CASALDGAYEQYF | TGTGCCAGTGCCTTGGACGGGGCCTACGAGCAGTACTTC
- | TRBJ1-1 | - | TRBV7-9 | CASSLAGGGTEAFF | TGTGCCAGCAGTCTAGCGGGGGGTGGAACTGAAGCTTTCTTT
- | TRBJ1-4 | - | TRBV11-2 | CASSAWSSRGNEKLFF | TGTGCCAGCAGCGCTTGGAGCAGCAGGGGAAATGAAAAACTGTTTTTT
- | TRBJ2-7 | - | TRBV27 | CASSLSRVNEQYF | TGTGCCAGCAGTTTAAGCCGGGTCAACGAGCAGTACTTC
- | TRBJ2-3 | TRBD2 | TRBV5-1 | CASYGGRASTDTQYF | TGCGCCAGCTACGGCGGGAGAGCTAGCACAGATACGCAGTATTTT
- | TRBJ2-7 | - | TRBV2 | CASSESQGSFYEQYF | TGTGCCAGCAGTGAAAGCCAGGGGTCGTTCTACGAGCAGTACTTC
once | TRBJ1-1 | - | TRBV7-3 | CASSFGGKGTEAFF | TGTGCCAGCAGCTTTGGGGGGAAAGGCACTGAAGCTTTCTTT
- | TRBJ2-5 | TRBD1 | TRBV29-1 | CSVVGQGETQYF | TGCAGCGTTGTGGGACAGGGGGAGACCCAGTACTTC
- | TRBJ1-4 | - | TRBV28 | CASSLNSGEKLFF | TGTGCCAGCAGTTTAAATTCAGGTGAAAAACTGTTTTTT
- | TRBJ2-1 | - | TRBV27 | CASSTPQSSYNEQFF | TGTGCCAGCAGTACTCCACAGAGCTCCTACAATGAGCAGTTCTTC
many | TRBJ1-2 | - | TRBV7-9 | CASSRGGAGYTF | TGTGCCAGCAGCCGCGGGGGGGCGGGCTACACCTTC
- | TRBJ2-1 | - | TRBV5-4 | CASSLEGGGRNEQFF | TGTGCCAGCAGCTTGGAGGGAGGGGGTCGCAATGAGCAGTTCTTC
few | TRBJ2-5 | TRBD2 | TRBV15 | CATSGGVDETQYF | TGTGCCACCAGCGGGGGGGTGGACGAGACCCAGTACTTC
- | TRBJ1-1 | - | TRBV27 | CASRIRGRFTEAFF | TGTGCCAGCAGAATCAGGGGCCGGTTTACTGAAGCTTTCTTT
once | TRBJ2-1 | - | TRBV24-1 | CATSDLETSNNEQFF | TGTGCCACCAGTGATTTGGAGACTAGTAACAATGAGCAGTTCTTC
- | TRBJ2-1 | TRBD2 | TRBV7-9 | CASSSSPGLAFNEQFF | TGTGCCAGCAGCTCATCCCCGGGACTAGCCTTCAATGAGCAGTTCTTC
once | TRBJ2-7 | TRBD1 | TRBV11-2 | CASSLMDRLGEQYF | TGTGCCAGCAGCTTAATGGACAGGTTAGGCGAGCAGTACTTC
- | TRBJ1-5 | - | TRBV6-5 | CATQTVNSNQPQHF | TGTGCCACCCAGACAGTGAATAGCAATCAGCCCCAGCATTTT